The clone carrying this T cell receptor (beta chain) was seen a handful of times. Its specificity is not known. This entry is derived from a study of blood T cells in healthy people across ages. There are 14 residues in the CDR3. J gave up 4 bases and V 5 bases, and 7 bases lay outside the gene matches. PCR was performed a second time for about 7 to 11 cycles using a sample-barcoded 5' primer and a J-beta primer mix. Using its own MiXCR run on the 5' RACE reads, TCRdb lists one record per CDR3 protein. The table records fewer than 2 million distinct CDR3 sequences, about 39% of them present only once. Overall study findings and caveats: CMV status of donors was not determined, possibly confounding expanded clonotype changes. Unsorted PBMCs blocked a conclusive comparison of naive and antigen-experienced cells.

Sample: blood. The V gene is TRBV12-3 or TRBV12-4, the J gene TRBJ1-2, with TRBD1 matching 7 bases. The TCR originated in a human donor in good health. The CDR3 region is CASSQGQLTYGYTF. In nucleotides, the CDR3 is TGTGCCAGCAGTCAGGGACAGCTAACCTATGGCTACACCTTC.